Following are 30 T cell receptor beta chains from one sample sequenced in a study of shared clonotypes between healthy human individuals. Measured with immunoSEQ multiplex PCR; TCRdb has only the in-frame clones, and not every one. The sample lists around 1.9 million clones; approximately 94% were seen once. CD45RO-negative, CCR7-positively selected cells formed the naive CD8 fraction, excluding terminally differentiated effector memory CD45RA+ cells. The sample taken for sequencing was naive CD8+ T cells from PBMCs. The receptors stem from a man aged 18 to 29 in good health. Some clones in this sample may be carry-over from other donors' samples.

The V gene is TRBV10-2, the J gene TRBJ2-2, with 11 bases lining up with TRBD2. Trimming cost V 7 bases and J 4 bases; bases outside gene matches: 5. CDR3 size: 15 residues. CDR1 is WSHSY, CDR2 SAAADI, per germline. This CDR3 reads CASMTSGDSTGELFF. Here the CDR3 DNA reads TGCGCCAGCATGACTAGCGGGGATTCCACCGGGGAGCTGTTTTTT.

V is TRBV28 and J is TRBJ2-5, with TRBD2 matching over 10 bases. CDR1 and CDR2 from the germline V gene are MDHEN and SYDVKM. V gave up 5 bases and J gave up 2 bases; unmatched junction bases: 5. This CDR3 region has 15 residues. The CDR3 coding sequence is TGTGCCAGCAGTGAGAGGACTAGCGGACAAGAGACCCAGTACTTC. It specifies CASSERTSGQETQYF.

This clone was detected once. The gene calls are TRBV28 and TRBJ2-7; TRBD2 matches at 9 bases. With V trimmed by 5 bases and J by 4 bases, 12 bases remained unmatched. Germline V gene sequence: CDR1 MDHEN, CDR2 SYDVKM. The length of the CDR3 is 16 residues. CDR3 bases: TGTGCCAGCAGTCCCCACGCGGGACTAGCTCCTTACGAGCAGTACTTC. Encoded protein: CASSPHAGLAPYEQYF.

The chain couples TRBV5-6 to TRBJ1-1, with unresolved D. V lost 4 bases to trimming and J lost 0 bases, with 7 bases between them. The CDR3 loop spans 13 amino acids. Germline V gene lookup returns CDR1 SGHDT and CDR2 YYEEEE. The CDR3 loop is CASSVQLNTEAFF. CDR3 in DNA: TGTGCCAGCAGCGTACAACTGAACACTGAAGCTTTCTTT.

This chain uses TRBV27 with TRBJ2-7, with D possibly called TRBD1 or TRBD2 (5 bases each). Germline V gives CDR1 MNHEY, CDR2 SMNVEV (reference sequence). This CDR3 is built from 11 residues. V was cut by 9 bases and J by 6 bases, with 12 bases left in between. CDR3 coding DNA: TGTGCCAGTCGCGAGGGGTTCGAGCAGTACTTC. It specifies CASREGFEQYF.

Of note for this clone: Within the sample, other DNA sequences also encode this same CDR3. CDR3 region: CASSSRDRGYEQYF. CDR3 DNA sequence: TGTGCCAGCAGCTCACGGGACAGGGGTTACGAGCAGTACTTC. The chain joins TRBV11-2 to TRBJ2-7; 10 bases are a match to TRBD1. Germline values: CDR1 SGHAT, CDR2 FQNNGV. V was clipped by 4 bases and J by 4 bases; unmatched bases: 4. The CDR3 has 14 residues.

This sequence joins TRBV13 and TRBJ2-7, with D perhaps matching TRBD1 (5 bases). The V end was cut by 1 base, the J end by 3 bases, with 16 bases between. The germline CDR1 and CDR2 sequences are PRHDT and FYEKMQ (reference sequence). The CDR3 has 16 amino acids. CDR3: CASSLVVQGKDYEQYF. The CDR3 DNA follows: TGTGCCAGCAGCTTAGTGGTGCAGGGTAAAGACTACGAGCAGTACTTC.

V is TRBV5-1 and J is TRBJ2-2; TRBD2 agrees at 7 bases. The CDR3 consists of 17 residues. V shed 0 bases and J 4 bases; nucleotides not matched to a gene: 9. Germline lookup yields CDR1 SGHRS and CDR2 YFSETQ. In DNA form, the CDR3 reads TGCGCCAGCAGCTTGGCCGGCAGCGGGGCCGTCACCGGGGAGCTGTTTTTT. The encoded protein is CASSLAGSGAVTGELFF.

V gene TRBV4-2 combines with J gene TRBJ2-7; 12 positions agree with TRBD2. The length of the CDR3 is 18 residues. The V gene's germline CDR1 is LGHNA and CDR2 YNFKEQ. V was clipped by 0 bases and J by 5 bases; unmatched bases: 11. The CDR3 region is CASSQEEGAASGRDEQYF. In nucleotides, the CDR3 is TGTGCCAGCAGCCAAGAAGAAGGCGCGGCTAGCGGGAGGGACGAGCAGTACTTC.

The chain employs TRBV6-5 and TRBJ2-1; 8 bases align to TRBD2. The CDR3 loop spans 15 amino acids. The V and J ends lost 7 bases and 8 bases, in that order; junction bases with no gene match: 13. Germline V gene lookup returns CDR1 MNHEY and CDR2 SVGAGI. Here the CDR3 reads CASTSYREGPYEQFF. CDR3 coding DNA: TGTGCCAGCACCTCGTACCGGGAGGGCCCCTATGAGCAGTTCTTC.

The chain employs TRBV27 and TRBJ2-1; D uncertain. Germline V lookup: CDR1 MNHEY, CDR2 SMNVEV (reference sequence). Trimming removed 4 bases from V and 4 bases from J, with 14 bases in between. This CDR3 spans 15 amino acids. CDR3 DNA sequence: TGTGCCAGCAGTTCAGGCATCGATCGGTACAATGAGCAGTTCTTC. It is translated as CASSSGIDRYNEQFF.

CDR3 residues: CASSRGMPGFQPQHF. CDR3 coding DNA: TGTGCCAGCAGCCGCGGGATGCCAGGGTTTCAGCCCCAGCATTTT. The rearrangement joins TRBV5-6 to TRBJ1-5; D is possibly TRBD1 (5 bases). Germline CDR1 reads SGHDT; CDR2 reads YYEEEE. V dropped 4 bases and J dropped 6 bases, with 17 bases sitting between them. The CDR3 totals 15 residues. Full variable domain (outside the CDR3, taken from reference TRBV5-6 and TRBJ1-5): DAGVTQSPTHLIKTRGQQVTLRCSPKSGHDTVSWYQQALGQGPQFIFQYYEEEERQRGNFPDRFSGHQFPNYSSELNVNALLLGDSALYLCASSRGMPGFQPQHFGDGTRLSIL.

This clone has only one observation. Distinct nucleotide sequences in the sample also encode this CDR3. The chain links TRBV15 to TRBJ2-7; 12 bases map to TRBD2. The CDR3 runs 15 residues. The V segment lost 3 bases and the J segment 6 bases; nucleotides outside the gene matches: 6. Germline-derived CDR1 and CDR2 are LNHNV and YYDKDF (reference sequence). CDR3 sequence reads: CATSSRLAGGGEQYF. The CDR3 coding sequence is TGTGCCACCAGCAGCCGCCTAGCGGGAGGGGGCGAGCAGTACTTC. The entire variable domain, with the rest obtained from reference TRBV15 and TRBJ2-7, is as follows: DAMVIQNPRYQVTQFGKPVTLSCSQTLNHNVMYWYQQKSSQAPKLLFHYYDKDFNNEADTPDNFQSRRPNTSFCFLDIRSPGLGDTAMYLCATSSRLAGGGEQYFGPGTRLTVT.

The chain combines TRBV7-6 with TRBJ2-1; 8 bases line up with TRBD2. The CDR3 is made up of 14 amino acids. V shed 5 bases and J 3 bases; nucleotides not matched to a gene: 3. Germline V CDR1 and CDR2: SGHVS, FNYEAQ. The CDR3 nucleotides read TGTGCCAGCAGCCCCAGCGGGAGCTACAATGAGCAGTTCTTC. Translated, it gives CASSPSGSYNEQFF.

This clone was seen only a few times. This same CDR3 is encoded by further DNA sequences in the sample. The CDR3 here is CASSFGVLNTEAFF. In nucleotides, the CDR3 is TGTGCCAGCAGTTTCGGGGTTCTGAACACTGAAGCTTTCTTT. The chain has TRBV28 and TRBJ1-1; no clear D. The CDR3 spans 14 residues. V lost 3 bases and J 0 bases, leaving 8 bases between the germline ends. The germline CDR1 and CDR2 sequences are MDHEN and SYDVKM.

This chain connects TRBV29-1 to TRBJ1-2; D is uncertain. CDR1 and CDR2 from the germline V gene are SQVTM and ANQGSEA. The CDR3 has 13 residues. V lost 0 bases and J lost 4, with 9 bases in between. CDR3 nucleotide sequence: TGCAGCGTTGAAGAAGACTACAGCTATGGCTACACCTTC. As protein: CSVEEDYSYGYTF.

The V gene is TRBV10-3, the J gene TRBJ1-2, with 8 bases matching TRBD1. The V and J ends lost 9 bases and 6 bases, in that order; junction bases with no gene match: 9. This CDR3 is 13 amino acids long. Looked up from germline, CDR1 is ENHRY and CDR2 is SYGVKD. CDR3 sequence reads: CAILKTGEDGYTF. The CDR3 nucleotides are TGTGCCATACTAAAGACAGGGGAAGATGGCTACACCTTC.

This clone has only one observation. The rearrangement joins TRBV9 to TRBJ2-7, with D perhaps assigned TRBD1 or TRBD2 (5 bases each). Germline lookup yields CDR1 SGDLS and CDR2 YYNGEE. The CDR3 runs 14 residues. With 3 bases removed from V and 2 bases from J, the gap between germline ends came to 12 bases. The CDR3 sequence: CASSGAGTTYEQYF. DNA of the CDR3: TGTGCCAGCAGCGGGGCCGGGACGACCTACGAGCAGTACTTC. The full variable domain, rest sourced from reference TRBV9 and TRBJ2-7, is DSGVTQTPKHLITATGQRVTLRCSPRSGDLSVYWYQQSLDQGLQFLIQYYNGEERAKGNILERFSAQQFPDLHSELNLSSLELGDSALYFCASSGAGTTYEQYFGPGTRLTVT.

The rearrangement links TRBV13 to TRBJ1-2; maybe TRBD1 (5 bases). CDR3 length: 14 amino acids. V lost 2 bases, J lost 1 base, and 8 bases lay in between. CDR1 and CDR2 (germline): PRHDT, FYEKMQ (reference sequence). Here the CDR3 reads CASSLNRGNYGYTF. CDR3 sequence (DNA): TGTGCCAGCAGCTTAAATAGGGGTAACTATGGCTACACCTTC.

The CDR3 is CASSLGLAQDETQYF. CDR3 sequence (DNA): TGTGCCAGCAGCTTAGGCCTAGCACAAGACGAGACCCAGTACTTC. The gene calls are TRBV11-2 and TRBJ2-5; D is possibly TRBD2 (5 bases). This CDR3 is built from 15 residues. Germline CDR1 SGHAT, CDR2 FQNNGV. V lost 1 base and J lost 5, with 14 bases in between.

The chain employs TRBV27 and TRBJ2-1; 8 bases are shared with TRBD2. CDR3 length: 15 residues. The germline gives CDR1 MNHEY, CDR2 SMNVEV (reference sequence). V gave up 3 bases and J gave up 6 bases; unmatched junction bases: 7. The CDR3 is CASSFSGSGGNEQFF. CDR3 sequence (DNA): TGTGCCAGCAGTTTCAGCGGGAGTGGAGGCAATGAGCAGTTCTTC.

The V call is TRBV19, the J call TRBJ1-5; D is unclear. Looked up from germline, CDR1 is LNHDA and CDR2 is SQIVND (reference sequence). Trimming removed 6 bases at V and 0 bases at J, with 9 bases between. The length of the CDR3 is 14 residues. The CDR3 loop is CASSKGISNQPQHF. Here the CDR3 DNA reads TGTGCCAGTAGCAAGGGAATTAGCAATCAGCCCCAGCATTTT.

This clone has just a few counts. The same CDR3 also results from other DNA sequences found in this sample. The chain has TRBV27 and TRBJ2-7; D tentatively fits TRBD1 or TRBD2 (5 bases each). In germline, CDR1 is MNHEY, CDR2 SMNVEV (reference sequence). This CDR3 spans 13 amino acids. Trimming cost V 6 bases and J 0 bases, with 9 bases left between them. The CDR3 here is CASSPGSSYEQYF. The CDR3 region has the DNA TGTGCCAGCAGCCCAGGGAGCTCCTACGAGCAGTACTTC.

V gene TRBV4-1 combines with J gene TRBJ1-1; possibly TRBD1 for D (6 bases). There are 16 residues in the CDR3. Germline loops: CDR1 MGHRA, CDR2 YSYEKL. The germline V and J ends were trimmed by 1 base and 0 bases, with 12 bases remaining between them. CDR3: CASSQAGQLMNTEAFF. In DNA, the CDR3 is TGCGCCAGCAGCCAAGCTGGACAGCTCATGAACACTGAAGCTTTCTTT.

A few counts support this clone. The V and J genes are TRBV5-8 and TRBJ2-1; D is ambiguous. Trimming took 0 bases from V and 10 from J, leaving 14 bases between them. From germline, CDR1 is SGHTS and CDR2 YDEGEE. The CDR3 contains 14 residues. Here the CDR3 reads CASSLGLVAIEQFF. CDR3 sequence (DNA): TGTGCCAGCAGCTTGGGTTTAGTGGCGATAGAGCAGTTCTTC.

About this clone: This sample also contains other DNA sequences that code for the same CDR3. The V and J genes are TRBV27 and TRBJ1-5; possible D gene TRBD1, 5 bases. This CDR3 is 14 amino acids long. Per the germline V gene, CDR1 is MNHEY and CDR2 is SMNVEV (reference sequence). With 4 bases removed from V and 0 bases from J, the gap between germline ends came to 7 bases. CDR3 nucleotides: TGTGCCAGCAGTTACGGGGGTAGCAATCAGCCCCAGCATTTT. This sequence encodes CASSYGGSNQPQHF.

This sequence joins TRBV14 and TRBJ2-6; perhaps TRBD2 as D (5 bases). The V end was cut by 4 bases, the J end by 1 base, with 8 bases between. The CDR3 totals 15 residues. CDR1 and CDR2 (germline): SGHDN, FVKESK. The CDR3 spells CASSRTESGANVLTF. In DNA, the CDR3 is TGTGCCAGCAGCCGGACTGAGTCTGGGGCCAACGTCCTGACTTTC. The full variable domain, rest sourced from reference TRBV14 and TRBJ2-6, is EAGVTQFPSHSVIEKGQTVTLRCDPISGHDNLYWYRRVMGKEIKFLLHFVKESKQDESGMPNNRFLAERTGGTYSTLKVQPAELEDSGVYFCASSRTESGANVLTFGAGSRLTVL.

The chain joins TRBV7-9 to TRBJ1-1; D is possibly TRBD1 (6 bases). V dropped 8 bases and J dropped 0 bases, with 19 bases sitting between them. The CDR3 length is 16 residues. In germline, CDR1 is SEHNR, CDR2 FQNEAQ (reference sequence). CDR3 in DNA: TGTGCCAGCGCGTACCCCGGACAGACTTTGAACACTGAAGCTTTCTTT. Encoded protein: CASAYPGQTLNTEAFF.

This clone was counted only a few times. This rearrangement joins TRBV6-1 to TRBJ2-7; 10 bases are a match to TRBD2. This CDR3 region has 15 residues. Trimming at V came to 4 bases and at J to 7 bases, leaving 10 bases not matched to a gene. The germline gives CDR1 MNHNS, CDR2 SASEGT. As DNA, the CDR3 is TGTGCCAGCAGTGCCGAAGCGGGAGGGCCAGGGGAGCAGTACTTC. It translates to CASSAEAGGPGEQYF.

The V and J genes are TRBV11-2 and TRBJ2-7; D remains unclear. The V gene lost 0 bases and the J gene lost 3 bases, with 12 bases spanning the gap. This CDR3 spans 15 amino acids. The germline gives CDR1 SGHAT, CDR2 FQNNGV. For the CDR3, the DNA is TGTGCCAGCAGCTTAGATGGGTCTTTGAACTACGAGCAGTACTTC. Its translation: CASSLDGSLNYEQYF.